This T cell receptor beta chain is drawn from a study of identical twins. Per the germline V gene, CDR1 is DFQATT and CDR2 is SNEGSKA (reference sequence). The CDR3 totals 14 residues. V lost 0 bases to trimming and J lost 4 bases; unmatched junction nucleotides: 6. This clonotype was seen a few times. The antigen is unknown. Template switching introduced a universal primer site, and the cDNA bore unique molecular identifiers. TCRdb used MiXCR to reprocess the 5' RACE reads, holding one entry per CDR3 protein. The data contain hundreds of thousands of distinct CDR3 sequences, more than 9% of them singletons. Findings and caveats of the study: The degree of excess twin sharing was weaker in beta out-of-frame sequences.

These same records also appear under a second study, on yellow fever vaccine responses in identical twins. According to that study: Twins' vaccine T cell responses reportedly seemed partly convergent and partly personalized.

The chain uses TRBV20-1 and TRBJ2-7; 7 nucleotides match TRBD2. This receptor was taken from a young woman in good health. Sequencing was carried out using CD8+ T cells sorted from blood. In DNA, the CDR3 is TGCAGTGCTAGAGATGGACTAGACTTTTACGAGCAGTACTTC. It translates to CSARDGLDFYEQYF.